These 28 T cell receptor beta chains share one sample of origin, sequenced in a study of blood T cell repertoires in COVID-19. Generated by immunoSEQ multiplex PCR, the TCRdb table keeps only in-frame clones and is missing some. The table records 150,000 to 200,000 clones, about nine tenths of them present only once. The specimen was PBMCs or T cells enriched from blood (not recorded which). These receptors all come from a woman under 30 who had recovered from COVID-19.

The chain employs TRBV15 and TRBJ1-1, with D possibly being TRBD1 (6 bases). V lost 3 bases to trimming and J lost 3 bases, with 17 bases between them. Per the germline V gene, CDR1 is LNHNV and CDR2 is YYDKDF (reference sequence). CDR3 length equals 16 residues. Here the CDR3 DNA reads TGTGCCACCAGCAGTCTCCCCGCGCGGGGGCACACTGAAGCTTTCTTT. Encoded protein: CATSSLPARGHTEAFF.

The chain joins TRBV19 to TRBJ2-2; maybe TRBD2 (5 bases). Trimming cost V 9 bases and J 0 bases, with 11 bases left between them. CDR3 length: 14 residues. Germline-derived CDR1 and CDR2 are LNHDA and SQIVND (reference sequence). DNA of the CDR3: TGTGCCAGCGGAGGTGGAACGAACACCGGGGAGCTGTTTTTT. It codes for CASGGGTNTGELFF.

CDR3 residues: CASSSPLPSDTQYF. Here the CDR3 DNA reads TGTGCCAGCAGTTCCCCCCTTCCGTCAGATACGCAGTATTTT. The chain recombines TRBV28 with TRBJ2-3; D is undetermined. Between the trimmed V and J ends, which lost 4 bases and 4 bases, there was a span of 12 bases. The germline V gene has CDR1 MDHEN and CDR2 SYDVKM. This CDR3 spans 14 amino acids.

The chain has TRBV19 and TRBJ2-3; 10 bases are a match to TRBD2. The CDR3 covers 16 residues. The junction had 6 bases not matched to a gene; V was cut back by 5 bases and J by 1 base. Germline loops: CDR1 LNHDA, CDR2 SQIVND (reference sequence). The CDR3, as DNA: TGTGCCAGTAGTCTTCGTCTAGCGGGGGGCACAGATACGCAGTATTTT. Translating gives CASSLRLAGGTDTQYF.

The V gene is TRBV28, the J gene TRBJ2-7; 7 bases are shared with TRBD1. Germline lookup yields CDR1 MDHEN and CDR2 SYDVKM. J lost 2 bases, V lost 5 bases, and 18 bases had no gene match. The CDR3 sequence is 18 residues long. DNA for the CDR3: TGTGCCAGCAGTCCTAATCGTATCCTCTGGGACAGAACCTACGAGCAGTACTTC. Translation: CASSPNRILWDRTYEQYF. The whole variable domain, remainder taken from reference TRBV28 and TRBJ2-7, is DVKVTQSSRYLVKRTGEKVFLECVQDMDHENMFWYRQDPGLGLRLIYFSYDVKMKEKGDIPEGYSVSREKKERFSLILESASTNQTSMYLCASSPNRILWDRTYEQYFGPGTRLTVT.

The V gene is TRBV6-1, the J gene TRBJ1-4; 7 nucleotides agree with TRBD1. The CDR3 covers 19 residues. Trimming at V came to 6 bases and at J to 0 bases, leaving 16 bases not matched to a gene. Germline values: CDR1 MNHNS, CDR2 SASEGT. The CDR3 spells CASRERRGPTLATNEKLFF. DNA for the CDR3: TGTGCCAGCAGGGAAAGGAGGGGGCCGACCCTCGCAACTAATGAAAAACTGTTTTTT.

The chain uses TRBV6-2 or TRBV6-3 and TRBJ2-5; 9 bases fit TRBD2. This CDR3 contains 16 residues. Unmatched junction bases numbered 13, after V lost 6 bases and J lost 5 bases. CDR1 and CDR2 (germline): MNHEY, SVGEGT. The CDR3, as DNA: TGTGCCAGCAGCCCCTCCAGAGGCGGGGGGGGCGAGACCCAGTACTTC. It encodes CASSPSRGGGGETQYF.

The gene calls are TRBV5-8 and TRBJ2-7; 9 bases are a match to TRBD2. J was trimmed by 6 bases and V by 6 bases; bases with no gene match: 7. Germline V gene data show CDR1 as SGHTS and CDR2 as YDEGEE. This CDR3 comprises 13 residues. CDR3 nucleotide sequence: TGTGCCAGCAAAATGGGCGGGAGGGGCGAGCAGTACTTC. It specifies CASKMGGRGEQYF.

The CDR3 DNA reads TGCGCCAGCAGCTTGGACAGAGGCTACACCTTC. It yields the protein CASSLDRGYTF. V gene TRBV5-1 combines with J gene TRBJ1-2; D gene uncertain. CDR3 length equals 11 residues. V lost 0 bases and J lost 8, with 5 bases in between. Germline-derived CDR1 and CDR2 are SGHRS and YFSETQ. The full variable domain, completed using reference TRBV5-1 and TRBJ1-2, is KAGVTQTPRYLIKTRGQQVTLSCSPISGHRSVSWYQQTPGQGLQFLFEYFSETQRNKGNFPGRFSGRQFSNSRSEMNVSTLELGDSALYLCASSLDRGYTFGSGTRLTVV.

A few counts support this clone. The chain carries TRBV7-9 and TRBJ2-3, with 7 bases lining up with TRBD2. Germline lookup yields CDR1 SEHNR and CDR2 FQNEAQ (reference sequence). This CDR3 comprises 12 residues. J lost 5 bases, V lost 8 bases, and 4 bases had no gene match. CDR3 DNA: TGTGCCAGCGCGGGGGATAGAGATACGCAGTATTTT. Protein product: CASAGDRDTQYF.

This clone was detected only a few times. In DNA, the CDR3 is TGCGCCAGCAGTGATCACAGGAGCTCCTACGAGCAGTACTTC. It translates to CASSDHRSSYEQYF. This chain connects TRBV10-1 to TRBJ2-7; perhaps TRBD1 as D (5 bases). Germline CDR1 is WNHNN and CDR2 is SYGVQD (reference sequence). V was cut by 3 bases and J by 0 bases, with 9 bases left in between. The CDR3 totals 14 residues.

The sample holds one count of this clone. The rearrangement uses TRBV10-1 and TRBJ2-7; maybe TRBD1 (6 bases). V shed 6 bases and J shed 6 bases, with 18 bases lying between them. The germline CDR1 and CDR2 sequences are WNHNN and SYGVQD (reference sequence). The CDR3 runs 14 residues. In DNA, the CDR3 is TGCGCCAGCAGCGAACGCAGGGGCTCGGGCGAGCAGTACTTC. The encoded protein is CASSERRGSGEQYF.

The chain links TRBV11-2 to TRBJ2-7; 10 positions agree with TRBD1. Germline V gives CDR1 SGHAT, CDR2 FQNNGV. The junction had 10 bases not matched to a gene; V was cut back by 4 bases and J by 7 bases. This CDR3 spans 15 amino acids. The CDR3 DNA reads TGTGCCAGCAGCTCCGGACAGGGGGAGTGGAGGGAGCAGTACTTC. It codes for CASSSGQGEWREQYF.

Remarks on this clone: The sample contains more than one DNA sequence encoding this CDR3. The CDR3 loop is CASSRDRGYEQYF. The CDR3, as DNA: TGTGCCAGTAGTCGGGACAGGGGCTACGAGCAGTACTTC. This chain connects TRBV19 to TRBJ2-7; 10 positions match TRBD1. The CDR3 spans 13 residues. Germline-derived CDR1 and CDR2 are LNHDA and SQIVND (reference sequence). V dropped 5 bases and J dropped 3; count of bases not matched to a gene: 1. Filled out from reference TRBV19 and TRBJ2-7, the complete variable domain reads DGGITQSPKYLFRKEGQNVTLSCEQNLNHDAMYWYRQDPGQGLRLIYYSQIVNDFQKGDIAEGYSVSREKKESFPLTVTSAQKNPTAFYLCASSRDRGYEQYFGPGTRLTVT.

The chain employs TRBV2 and TRBJ2-7; maybe TRBD2 (6 bases). The CDR3 is 14 amino acids. Germline loops: CDR1 SNHLY, CDR2 FYNNEI. The V end lost 4 bases, the J end lost 0 bases, and 10 bases lay between the germline ends. The CDR3 DNA is TGTGCCAGCAGTGGGCGGGGTTACTCCTACGAGCAGTACTTC. This gives the protein CASSGRGYSYEQYF.

This rearrangement joins TRBV5-4 to TRBJ2-7; 9 positions match TRBD2. Germline V gene lookup returns CDR1 SGHNT and CDR2 YYREEE (reference sequence). The CDR3 runs to 14 residues. Unmatched junction bases numbered 7, after V lost 3 bases and J lost 6 bases. CDR3 sequence reads: CASSSSGDLSEQYF. For the CDR3, the DNA is TGTGCCAGCAGCTCTAGCGGGGACCTCTCCGAGCAGTACTTC. Variable domain in full (rest from reference TRBV5-4 and TRBJ2-7): ETGVTQSPTHLIKTRGQQVTLRCSSQSGHNTVSWYQQALGQGPQFIFQYYREEENGRGNFPPRFSGLQFPNYSSELNVNALELDDSALYLCASSSSGDLSEQYFGPGTRLTVT.

On this clone itself: Other DNA sequences within the sample encode an identical CDR3. The CDR3 nucleotides are TGTGCCAGCAGTCGACCAACAGGTGACGGCTACACCTTC. Protein sequence: CASSRPTGDGYTF. This rearrangement joins TRBV6-5 to TRBJ1-2; tentative D call: TRBD1 (5 bases). The CDR3 has 13 residues. Germline CDR1 and CDR2: MNHEY and SVGAGI. V was trimmed by 5 bases and J by 8 bases, leaving 15 bases between them.

The chain is built from TRBV11-3 and TRBJ2-7; 9 nucleotides agree with TRBD2. The V and J ends lost 5 bases and 6 bases, in that order; junction bases with no gene match: 11. Germline-derived CDR1 and CDR2 are SGHNT and YENEEA. The CDR3 is 15 residues long. The CDR3 DNA is TGTGCCAGCAGCATAGCCGGGACTAGCCCGGGCGAGCAGTACTTC. This codes for CASSIAGTSPGEQYF.

This clone was picked up many times. The V and J genes are TRBV6-5 and TRBJ1-3, with 7 bases identical to TRBD1. Looked up from germline, CDR1 is MNHEY and CDR2 is SVGAGI. The CDR3 runs to 15 residues. Trimming removed 2 bases from V and 1 base from J; junction bases left unmatched: 2. Here the CDR3 DNA reads TGTGCCAGCAGTTACCGACAGGGATCTGGAAACACCATATATTTT. Translation gives CASSYRQGSGNTIYF.

The chain links TRBV6-1 to TRBJ2-2, with D possibly TRBD1 on 6 matching bases. The CDR3 has 16 residues. The germline gives CDR1 MNHNS, CDR2 SASEGT. V dropped 1 base and J dropped 0 bases, with 9 bases sitting between them. In DNA form, the CDR3 reads TGTGCCAGCAGTGAAGGGACAGCCGCGAACACCGGGGAGCTGTTTTTT. It yields the protein CASSEGTAANTGELFF.

V usage is TRBV12-3 or TRBV12-4 and J usage is TRBJ1-5, with 7 positions matching TRBD1. Trimming at V came to 7 bases and at J to 4 bases, leaving 1 base not matched to a gene. This CDR3 contains 12 residues. As DNA, the CDR3 is TGTGCCAGCACCAGGGGGAATCAGCCCCAGCATTTT. It codes for CASTRGNQPQHF.

This rearrangement joins TRBV2 to TRBJ1-2, with a tentative D call TRBD1 (5 bases). Germline V CDR1 and CDR2: SNHLY, FYNNEI. The CDR3 contains 14 residues. The germline V and J ends were trimmed by 4 bases and 4 bases, with 13 bases remaining between them. CDR3: CASSARTNLYGYTF. CDR3 nucleotides: TGTGCCAGCAGTGCCAGGACAAACCTCTATGGCTACACCTTC.

This clone was seen a single time. The chain uses TRBV27 and TRBJ2-2; no firm D call. V was trimmed by 4 bases and J by 7 bases, leaving 7 bases between them. Germline CDR1 and CDR2: MNHEY and SMNVEV (reference sequence). The CDR3 has 12 amino acids. The CDR3 here is CASSWQNGELFF. The CDR3 region has the DNA TGTGCCAGCAGTTGGCAGAACGGGGAGCTGTTTTTT.

This clone was counted once. V and J are TRBV27 and TRBJ1-2; 7 bases align to TRBD1. Germline CDR1 MNHEY, CDR2 SMNVEV (reference sequence). V was pared by 6 bases and J by 5 bases, with 15 bases of the junction left unmatched. The CDR3 loop spans 16 amino acids. In DNA, the CDR3 is TGTGCCAGCAGCCGTGCGAAGACAGGGACGGGGTATGGCTACACCTTC. This codes for CASSRAKTGTGYGYTF.

The gene calls are TRBV3-1 (or the pseudogene TRBV3-2) and TRBJ2-5; D call uncertain. The ends were cut back, 4 bases at V and 5 bases at J, with 14 bases in the middle. The CDR3 contains 14 residues. The V gene's germline CDR1 is LGHDT and CDR2 YNNKEL (reference sequence). CDR3 bases: TGTGCCAGCAGCCCCGTGGCAGGTGGGGAGACCCAGTACTTC. Protein product: CASSPVAGGETQYF.

This chain links TRBV27 with TRBJ1-2; D might be TRBD1 (6 bases). Trimming removed 6 bases at V and 4 bases at J, with 15 bases between. This CDR3 region has 14 residues. Germline V gene lookup returns CDR1 MNHEY and CDR2 SMNVEV (reference sequence). For the CDR3, the DNA is TGTGCCAGCAGGTCGACAGGAGGATTCTATGGCTACACCTTC. Translated: CASRSTGGFYGYTF.

Here the CDR3 reads CASSITGTNAYEQYF. The CDR3 DNA reads as TGTGCCAGCAGCATAACCGGGACAAACGCCTACGAGCAGTACTTC. The rearrangement links TRBV7-9 to TRBJ2-7, with D tentatively TRBD1 (6 bases). The CDR3 consists of 15 residues. CDR1 is SEHNR, CDR2 FQNEAQ, per germline (reference sequence). Trimming shortened V by 5 bases and J by 2 bases, and 16 bases separated the two germline ends.

This chain connects TRBV6-5 to TRBJ2-2, with 7 bases identical to TRBD1. Looked up from germline, CDR1 is MNHEY and CDR2 is SVGAGI. The CDR3 sequence is 14 residues long. V shed 4 bases and J 5 bases; nucleotides not matched to a gene: 4. CDR3 DNA sequence: TGTGCCAGCAGTTCGACAGGGTTTACCGGGGAGCTGTTTTTT. Its translation is CASSSTGFTGELFF.